This TCR beta chain was documented in a study of low-dose radiotherapy and immunotherapy resistance in tumors. In this sample, this clonotype turned up many times. From germline, CDR1 is SGHTA and CDR2 FQGNSA. CDR3 size: 16 residues. V lost 0 bases, J lost 5 bases, and 14 bases lay in between. The time point here: before trial treatment. Primers used for first-strand cDNA, a TRAV- and TRBV-specific set, covered both alpha and beta chains. TCRs underwent about 20 PCR cycles of amplification with a constant-region primer and V-primer adapter. TCRdb reprocessed the reads via MiXCR and lists one record per CDR3 protein. The profile shows approximately 90,000 distinct CDR3 sequences, just under 9.5% of them singletons.

This chain uses TRBV7-2 with TRBJ2-1; perhaps TRBD2 as D (5 bases). The clonotype originates from a male donor with prostate cancer. Sequenced here: PBMCs, sampled before treatment. The CDR3 reads CASSLAGGGIHNEQFF. Written as DNA, the CDR3 is TGTGCCAGCAGCTTAGCCGGAGGCGGCATACACAATGAGCAGTTCTTC.